These 30 T cell receptor beta chains originate from one sample sequenced in a study of CD8 T cells in ankylosing spondylitis. TCRdb reanalysed the 5' RACE reads using MiXCR and keeps one entry per CDR3 protein. The table lists 150,000 or so distinct CDR3 sequences, about 32% of them singletons. Sequencing input: synovial fluid, either unsorted or a sorted T cell fraction (not recorded which). The receptors here all came from a male donor with ankylosing spondylitis.

This clonotype was observed at least ten times. The chain has TRBV4-2 and TRBJ2-4; TRBD1 might be the D (6 bases). With 2 bases removed from V and 0 bases from J, the gap between germline ends came to 11 bases. The CDR3 consists of 16 residues. Germline V gives CDR1 LGHNA, CDR2 YNFKEQ. The CDR3 region is CASSQSGQLAKNIQYF. In DNA, the CDR3 is TGTGCCAGCAGCCAATCCGGACAGCTAGCCAAAAACATTCAGTACTTC.

V gene TRBV20-1 combines with J gene TRBJ1-1, with D maybe TRBD1 (6 bases). Germline assignment: CDR1 DFQATT and CDR2 SNEGSKA (reference sequence). V lost 3 bases and J 6 bases, leaving 17 bases between the germline ends. This CDR3 is built from 14 residues. The CDR3 protein is CSARGGKDGAEAFF. The CDR3 DNA is TGCAGTGCTAGGGGGGGCAAGGACGGGGCTGAAGCTTTCTTT.

This clonotype appeared a few times. The chain uses TRBV5-1 and TRBJ2-1; unclear D gene. Trimming stripped 4 bases from V and 3 bases from J, with 8 bases between. The CDR3 covers 13 residues. CDR1 and CDR2 from the germline V gene are SGHRS and YFSETQ. The CDR3 spells CASSTNSYNEQFF. In DNA form, the CDR3 reads TGCGCCAGCAGCACTAACAGCTACAATGAGCAGTTCTTC.

This clonotype was counted once. The chain uses TRBV9 and TRBJ2-3; 8 bases line up with TRBD2. V shed 3 bases, J shed 4 bases, and the junction held 13 bases outside the gene matches. The germline V gene encodes CDR1 SGDLS and CDR2 YYNGEE. The CDR3 runs 17 residues. The CDR3 protein is CASSGTSMGPRADTQYF. DNA of the CDR3: TGTGCCAGCAGCGGGACTAGCATGGGGCCTCGGGCAGATACGCAGTATTTT. Using reference TRBV9 and TRBJ2-3 for the parts outside the CDR3, the full variable domain is DSGVTQTPKHLITATGQRVTLRCSPRSGDLSVYWYQQSLDQGLQFLIQYYNGEERAKGNILERFSAQQFPDLHSELNLSSLELGDSALYFCASSGTSMGPRADTQYFGPGTRLTVL.

The chain uses TRBV6-1 and TRBJ1-3; TRBD1 is a possible D gene (5 bases). V lost 6 bases and J 0 bases, leaving 9 bases between the germline ends. The CDR3 consists of 14 residues. Germline CDR1 is MNHNS and CDR2 is SASEGT. The CDR3 sequence: CASSRDFSGNTIYF. The CDR3 DNA follows: TGTGCCAGCAGCCGGGACTTCTCTGGAAACACCATATATTTT.

V usage is TRBV6-1 and J usage is TRBJ2-7, with D perhaps TRBD1 (5 bases). Germline V gene lookup returns CDR1 MNHNS and CDR2 SASEGT. Trimming took off 4 bases at V and 3 bases at J, with 10 bases between the two ends. The CDR3 is 13 residues long. In DNA form, the CDR3 reads TGTGCCAGCAGTGTAGAAAGGGGCTACGAGCAGTACTTC. Protein sequence: CASSVERGYEQYF.

This chain links TRBV2 with TRBJ1-1; 7 bases are a match to TRBD1. V was pared by 6 bases and J by 5 bases, with 9 bases of the junction left unmatched. This CDR3 has 14 amino acids. Per germline, CDR1 SNHLY and CDR2 FYNNEI. This CDR3 is CASRPTGVRTEAFF. CDR3 DNA: TGTGCCAGCAGACCTACAGGGGTTCGGACTGAAGCTTTCTTT.

The J gene is TRBJ2-7, the V gene TRBV7-2; possibly TRBD1 for D (6 bases). The V and J ends lost 3 bases and 1 base respectively, with 10 bases between them. This CDR3 is 14 amino acids long. Germline V gene data show CDR1 as SGHTA and CDR2 as FQGNSA. Here the CDR3 reads CASSFGQLSYEQYF. For the CDR3, the DNA is TGTGCCAGCAGCTTCGGACAGCTATCCTACGAGCAGTACTTC.

This clonotype was detected only a few times. V and J are TRBV5-8 and TRBJ2-3; 10 nucleotides match TRBD2. The ends lost 0 bases at V and 14 bases at J; junction bases unmatched: 3. CDR1 and CDR2 (germline): SGHTS, YDEGEE. This CDR3 has 12 residues. The DNA for the CDR3 is TGTGCCAGCAGCTTGGTAGCGGGAGGATGGTATTTT. It encodes CASSLVAGGWYF.

The J gene is TRBJ2-2, the V gene TRBV3-1; D unclear. The CDR3 length is 15 residues. Germline CDR1 and CDR2: LGHDT and YNNKEL (reference sequence). V was trimmed by 2 bases and J by 4 bases, leaving 11 bases between them. DNA of the CDR3: TGTGCCAGCAGCCAACCCCACCTAGGCACCGGGGAGCTGTTTTTT. This translates into CASSQPHLGTGELFF.

The chain joins TRBV2 to TRBJ2-3, with D maybe TRBD2 (7 bases). The germline V gene has CDR1 SNHLY and CDR2 FYNNEI. This CDR3 spans 16 amino acids. V was cut by 6 bases and J by 0 bases, with 16 bases left in between. The CDR3 protein is CASSKSRGQSTDTQYF. Written as DNA, the CDR3 is TGTGCCAGCAGCAAATCGCGGGGGCAAAGCACAGATACGCAGTATTTT. Looking up the rest from reference TRBV2 and TRBJ2-3 gives the full variable domain: EPEVTQTPSHQVTQMGQEVILRCVPISNHLYFYWYRQILGQKVEFLVSFYNNEISEKSEIFDDQFSVERPDGSNFTLKIRSTKLEDSAMYFCASSKSRGQSTDTQYFGPGTRLTVL.

This sequence joins TRBV12-5 and TRBJ1-1; 9 bases align to TRBD1. CDR3 size: 14 residues. Germline assignment: CDR1 LGHNT and CDR2 FRNRAP. J gave up 7 bases and V 6 bases, and 9 bases lay outside the gene matches. In DNA form, the CDR3 reads TGTGCTAGTGGACCGGGACAGGGATTGGGTGAAGCTTTCTTT. This sequence encodes CASGPGQGLGEAFF.

A note on this clonotype: A much larger clone lies a single base off, so this may be a read error. The rearrangement uses TRBV7-2 and TRBJ1-4; unclear D gene. Looked up from germline, CDR1 is SGHTA and CDR2 is FQGNSA. The CDR3 runs 16 residues. CDR3 sequence reads: CASSLAGRAEGEKLLF. CDR3 DNA: TGTGCCAGCAGCTTAGCGGGAAGGGCCGAGGGTGAAAAACTGTTGTTT. The entire variable domain, with the rest obtained from reference TRBV7-2 and TRBJ1-4, is as follows: GAGVSQSPSNKVTEKGKDVELRCDPISGHTALYWYRQSLGQGLEFLIYFQGNSAPDKSGLPSDRFSAERTGGSVSTLTIQRTQQEDSAVYLCASSLAGRAEGEKLLFGSGTQLSVL.

The rearrangement joins TRBV19 to TRBJ1-5, with 7 bases aligning to TRBD1. The CDR3 has 16 amino acids. J was trimmed by 2 bases and V by 4 bases; bases with no gene match: 8. Looked up from germline, CDR1 is LNHDA and CDR2 is SQIVND (reference sequence). The CDR3 loop reads CASSTRQGWGNQPQHF. Written as DNA, the CDR3 is TGTGCCAGTAGTACAAGACAGGGATGGGGCAATCAGCCCCAGCATTTT.

This chain connects TRBV28 to TRBJ2-7; 10 nucleotides match TRBD1. V shed 10 bases and J 4 bases; nucleotides not matched to a gene: 4. The CDR3 runs to 12 residues. Germline-derived CDR1 and CDR2 are MDHEN and SYDVKM. CDR3 amino acids: CAIRTGGYEQYF. The CDR3 DNA is TGTGCCATCCGGACAGGGGGGTACGAGCAGTACTTC.

This clonotype was counted many times. The gene calls are TRBV15 and TRBJ2-3, with D uncertain. Germline assignment: CDR1 LNHNV and CDR2 YYDKDF (reference sequence). This CDR3 region has 13 residues. Deletions cut 0 bases from V and 4 bases from J, with 5 bases between. CDR3 in DNA: TGTGCCACCAGCAGAGATCTAGCAGATACGCAGTATTTT. Translated: CATSRDLADTQYF.

The chain carries TRBV2 and TRBJ1-5, with D unresolved. Germline assignment: CDR1 SNHLY and CDR2 FYNNEI. The V gene lost 5 bases and the J gene lost 2 bases, with 13 bases spanning the gap. CDR3 length: 15 residues. CDR3 bases: TGTGCCAGCAGTTACGAAATTAGCGGCAATCAGCCCCAGCATTTT. This translates into CASSYEISGNQPQHF. The entire variable domain, with the rest obtained from reference TRBV2 and TRBJ1-5, is as follows: EPEVTQTPSHQVTQMGQEVILRCVPISNHLYFYWYRQILGQKVEFLVSFYNNEISEKSEIFDDQFSVERPDGSNFTLKIRSTKLEDSAMYFCASSYEISGNQPQHFGDGTRLSIL.

The chain is built from TRBV5-8 and TRBJ2-7; weak D call: TRBD1 (5 bases). This CDR3 is built from 11 residues. The V and J ends lost 4 bases and 7 bases respectively, with 9 bases between them. Germline assignment: CDR1 SGHTS and CDR2 YDEGEE. The DNA for the CDR3 is TGTGCCAGCAGCAACCGACAGGAGCAGTACTTC. Amino acid sequence: CASSNRQEQYF.

This clonotype appeared many times. The V call is TRBV24-1, the J call TRBJ2-5, with a tentative D call TRBD1 (6 bases). CDR1 KGHDR and CDR2 SFDVKD come from the germline V gene. Trimming removed 3 bases from V and 9 bases from J, with 16 bases in between. The CDR3 runs to 14 residues. The CDR3: CATSDKGENQAQYF. CDR3 nucleotides: TGTGCCACCAGTGATAAGGGGGAGAATCAGGCCCAGTACTTC.

This clonotype has only a few counts. The J gene is TRBJ2-3, the V gene TRBV20-1; perhaps TRBD2 as D (6 bases). CDR1 DFQATT and CDR2 SNEGSKA come from the germline V gene (reference sequence). V shed 2 bases and J shed 2 bases, with 11 bases lying between them. CDR3 length equals 14 residues. CDR3 coding DNA: TGCAGTGCTAGAAAAGCGGGCAACACAGATACGCAGTATTTT. Translation: CSARKAGNTDTQYF.

The rearrangement uses TRBV20-1 and TRBJ1-2, with 9 bases matching TRBD1. The ends lost 5 bases at V and 3 bases at J; junction bases unmatched: 4. Germline V CDR1 and CDR2: DFQATT, SNEGSKA (reference sequence). There are 13 residues in the CDR3. The CDR3, as DNA: TGCAGTGCTCCGGGACAGGGAGACTATGGCTACACCTTC. Protein: CSAPGQGDYGYTF.

This clonotype occurred a few times. The rearrangement joins TRBV9 to TRBJ1-3, with D possibly being TRBD1 (5 bases). The length of the CDR3 is 13 residues. Germline CDR1 SGDLS, CDR2 YYNGEE. Trimming pared 0 bases from V and 6 bases from J, leaving 7 bases between. In DNA, the CDR3 is TGTGCCAGCAGCGTAGAGGGGACAAACACCATATATTTT. This encodes CASSVEGTNTIYF. Variable domain in full (rest from reference TRBV9 and TRBJ1-3): DSGVTQTPKHLITATGQRVTLRCSPRSGDLSVYWYQQSLDQGLQFLIQYYNGEERAKGNILERFSAQQFPDLHSELNLSSLELGDSALYFCASSVEGTNTIYFGEGSWLTVV.

The chain joins TRBV3-1 to TRBJ2-7, with 11 bases fitting TRBD1. This CDR3 has 16 amino acids. The V gene's germline CDR1 is LGHDT and CDR2 YNNKEL (reference sequence). V dropped 3 bases and J dropped 3; count of bases not matched to a gene: 7. CDR3 region: CASSHLGQGARYEQYF. The CDR3 DNA follows: TGTGCCAGCAGCCACCTAGGACAGGGGGCACGCTACGAGCAGTACTTC.

This chain links TRBV3-1 with TRBJ2-7, with 10 nucleotides matching TRBD2. The germline CDR1 and CDR2 sequences are LGHDT and YNNKEL (reference sequence). The CDR3 is 16 residues long. Trimming at V came to 3 bases and at J to 3 bases, leaving 8 bases not matched to a gene. The CDR3 protein is CASSQAPGLASYEQYF. The CDR3 region has the DNA TGTGCCAGCAGCCAGGCACCGGGACTAGCGAGCTACGAGCAGTACTTC.

The V gene is TRBV5-1, the J gene TRBJ2-3; 11 positions match TRBD2. The germline V gene has CDR1 SGHRS and CDR2 YFSETQ. The V and J ends lost 1 base and 0 bases, in that order; junction bases with no gene match: 4. The CDR3 is 17 amino acids. The CDR3 loop is CASSLLLAGGSTDTQYF. The CDR3, as DNA: TGCGCCAGCAGCTTGTTGCTAGCGGGGGGAAGCACAGATACGCAGTATTTT.

This clonotype was seen ten or more times. The chain recombines TRBV28 with TRBJ1-1; the match to TRBD1 covers 7 bases. V was pared by 5 bases and J by 2 bases, with 2 bases of the junction left unmatched. The length of the CDR3 is 13 residues. Per the germline V gene, CDR1 is MDHEN and CDR2 is SYDVKM. The CDR3: CASSRDSNTEAFF. CDR3 in DNA: TGTGCCAGCAGTCGGGACAGCAACACTGAAGCTTTCTTT.

J is TRBJ1-5 and V is TRBV5-1; D is ambiguous. Per the germline V gene, CDR1 is SGHRS and CDR2 is YFSETQ. Trimming took off 0 bases at V and 4 bases at J, with 11 bases between the two ends. The CDR3 spans 15 residues. The CDR3 loop is CASSLDGKPNQPQHF. CDR3 in DNA: TGCGCCAGCAGCTTGGATGGCAAGCCGAATCAGCCCCAGCATTTT.

The chain has TRBV4-3 and TRBJ1-1, with 7 nucleotides matching TRBD1. CDR3 length: 15 residues. V shed 3 bases, J shed 1 base, and the junction held 5 bases outside the gene matches. The germline V gene has CDR1 LGHNA and CDR2 YSLEER. CDR3 in amino acids: CASSHLQGRNTEAFF. The DNA of the CDR3 is TGCGCCAGCAGCCACCTACAGGGGAGGAACACTGAAGCTTTCTTT.

The V call is TRBV7-9, the J call TRBJ1-1; no firm D call. Germline V lookup: CDR1 SEHNR, CDR2 FQNEAQ (reference sequence). V was pared by 2 bases and J by 1 base, with 11 bases between. The CDR3 contains 15 residues. The CDR3 protein is CASSLKDVENTEAFF. Here the CDR3 DNA reads TGTGCCAGCAGCTTAAAGGATGTGGAGAACACTGAAGCTTTCTTT.

V gene TRBV27 combines with J gene TRBJ2-1; 8 nucleotides line up with TRBD2. Germline V lookup: CDR1 MNHEY, CDR2 SMNVEV (reference sequence). J gave up 8 bases and V 5 bases, and 20 bases lay outside the gene matches. The CDR3 extends over 18 amino acids. The CDR3 spells CASSNRSPFGTSSDEQFF. The CDR3 region has the DNA TGTGCCAGCAGTAATAGATCTCCATTCGGGACTAGTTCGGATGAGCAGTTCTTC.